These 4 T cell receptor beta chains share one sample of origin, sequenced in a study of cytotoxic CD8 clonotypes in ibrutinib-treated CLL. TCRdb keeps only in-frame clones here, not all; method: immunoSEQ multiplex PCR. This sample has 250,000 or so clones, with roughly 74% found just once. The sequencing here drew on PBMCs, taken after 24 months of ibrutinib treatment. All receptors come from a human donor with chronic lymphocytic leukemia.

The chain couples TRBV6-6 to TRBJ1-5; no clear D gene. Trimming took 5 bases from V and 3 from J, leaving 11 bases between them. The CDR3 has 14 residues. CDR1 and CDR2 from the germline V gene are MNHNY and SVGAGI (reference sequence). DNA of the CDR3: TGTGCCAGCAGTCAACCCCGGGACAATCAGCCCCAGCATTTT. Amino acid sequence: CASSQPRDNQPQHF.

CDR3 coding DNA: TGTGCCAGCAGTGAGTTTCCGGGACTGAACACAGATACGCAGTATTTT. Its protein is CASSEFPGLNTDTQYF. V and J are TRBV6-1 and TRBJ2-3; a possible D gene is TRBD2 (6 bases). Trimming removed 3 bases at V and 2 bases at J, with 15 bases between. Per the germline V gene, CDR1 is MNHNS and CDR2 is SASEGT. The CDR3 consists of 16 residues.

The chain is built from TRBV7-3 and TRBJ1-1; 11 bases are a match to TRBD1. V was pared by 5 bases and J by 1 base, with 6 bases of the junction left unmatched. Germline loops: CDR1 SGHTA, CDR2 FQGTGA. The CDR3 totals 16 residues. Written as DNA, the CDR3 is TGTGCCAGCAGCCCCCGGACAGGGGGCAAGAACACTGAAGCTTTCTTT. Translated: CASSPRTGGKNTEAFF.

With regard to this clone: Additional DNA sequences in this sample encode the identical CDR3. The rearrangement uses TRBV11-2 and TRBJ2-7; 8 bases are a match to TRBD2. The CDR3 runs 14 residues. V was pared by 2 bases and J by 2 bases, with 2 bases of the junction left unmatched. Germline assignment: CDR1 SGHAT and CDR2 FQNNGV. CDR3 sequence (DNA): TGTGCCAGCAGCTTAAGCGGGAGCGCCTACGAGCAGTACTTC. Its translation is CASSLSGSAYEQYF.